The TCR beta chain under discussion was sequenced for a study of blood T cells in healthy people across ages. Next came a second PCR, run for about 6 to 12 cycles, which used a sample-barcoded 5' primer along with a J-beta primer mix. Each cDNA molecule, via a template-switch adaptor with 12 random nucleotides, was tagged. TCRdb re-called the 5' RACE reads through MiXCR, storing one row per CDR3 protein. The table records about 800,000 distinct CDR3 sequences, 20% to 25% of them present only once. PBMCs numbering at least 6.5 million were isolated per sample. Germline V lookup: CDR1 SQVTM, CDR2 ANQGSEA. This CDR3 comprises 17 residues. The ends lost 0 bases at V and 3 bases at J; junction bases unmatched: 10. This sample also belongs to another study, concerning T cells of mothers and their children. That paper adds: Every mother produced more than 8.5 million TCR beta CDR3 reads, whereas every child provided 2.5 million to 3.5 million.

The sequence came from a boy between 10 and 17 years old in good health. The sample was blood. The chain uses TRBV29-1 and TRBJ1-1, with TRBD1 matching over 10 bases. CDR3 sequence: CSVEDVGQGVWYTEAFF. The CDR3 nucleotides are TGCAGCGTTGAAGACGTCGGACAGGGGGTTTGGTACACTGAAGCTTTCTTT. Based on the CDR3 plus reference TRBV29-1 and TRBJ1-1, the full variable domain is SAVISQKPSRDICQRGTSLTIQCQVDSQVTMMFWYRQQPGQSLTLIATANQGSEATYESGFVIDKFPISRPNLTFSTLTVSNMSPEDSSIYLCSVEDVGQGVWYTEAFFGQGTRLTVV.